This TCR beta chain was retrieved from a study of blood T cell repertoires in COVID-19. At the level of the study: Samples of COVID-19 (acute and convalescent) were obtained from the United States, Italy and Spain. The cDNA or gDNA used as material had been derived from T cells, B-cell-depleted T cells, or PBMCs.

All enrollees were roughly 18 to 89 years old and from 20 to 30 US areas. Recovered Cohort 3 donors showed two negative PCRs, clearance, or symptom resolution. TCRdb keeps only in-frame clones here, not all; method: immunoSEQ multiplex PCR. The sample yields 230,000 or so clones, around 82% seen once. The clonotype was recovered from a man aged 45-60 years who had recovered from COVID-19. The material sequenced was PBMCs or T cells enriched from blood (not recorded which).

The CDR3 sequence is CASSLDSPLGTQYF. The CDR3 DNA reads as TGCGCCAGCAGCTTGGACAGCCCCCTCGGGACCCAGTACTTC. This chain connects TRBV5-1 to TRBJ2-5; no clear D gene. Germline lookup yields CDR1 SGHRS and CDR2 YFSETQ. The CDR3 totals 14 residues. V was pared by 0 bases and J by 7 bases, with 13 bases between.